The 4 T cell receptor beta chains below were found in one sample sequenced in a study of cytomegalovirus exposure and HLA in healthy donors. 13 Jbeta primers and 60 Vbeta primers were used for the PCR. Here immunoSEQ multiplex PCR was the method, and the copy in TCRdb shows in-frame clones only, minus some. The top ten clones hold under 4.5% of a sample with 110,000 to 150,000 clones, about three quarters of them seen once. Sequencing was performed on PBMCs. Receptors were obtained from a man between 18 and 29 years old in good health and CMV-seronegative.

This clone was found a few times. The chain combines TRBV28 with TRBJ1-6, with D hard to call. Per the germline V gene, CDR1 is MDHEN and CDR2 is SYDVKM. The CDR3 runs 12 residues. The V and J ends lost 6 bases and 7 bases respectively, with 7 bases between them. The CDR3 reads CASSPINSPLHF. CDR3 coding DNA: TGTGCCAGCAGCCCTATAAATTCACCCCTCCACTTT.

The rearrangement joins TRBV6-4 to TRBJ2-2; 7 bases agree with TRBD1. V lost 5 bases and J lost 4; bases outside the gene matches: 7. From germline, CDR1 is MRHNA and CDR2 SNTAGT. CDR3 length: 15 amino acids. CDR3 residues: CASSRTGQATGELFF. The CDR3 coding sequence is TGTGCCAGCAGTCGGACAGGCCAGGCCACCGGGGAGCTGTTTTTT.

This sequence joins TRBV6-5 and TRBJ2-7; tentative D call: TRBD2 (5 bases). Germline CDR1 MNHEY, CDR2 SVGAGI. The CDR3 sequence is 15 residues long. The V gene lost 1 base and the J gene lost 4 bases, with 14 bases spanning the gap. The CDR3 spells CASSYLAEGGYEQYF. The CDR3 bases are TGTGCCAGCAGTTACTTGGCCGAGGGCGGTTACGAGCAGTACTTC.

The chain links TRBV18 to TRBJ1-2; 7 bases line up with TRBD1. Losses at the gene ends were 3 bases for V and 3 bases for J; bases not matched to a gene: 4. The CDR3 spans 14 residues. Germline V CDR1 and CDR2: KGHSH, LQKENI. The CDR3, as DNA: TGTGCCAGCTCACCTAGGACAGGTGACTATGGCTACACCTTC. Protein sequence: CASSPRTGDYGYTF.